This T cell receptor beta chain was profiled in a study of blood T cell repertoires in COVID-19. Turning to the study itself: Collection of acute and convalescent COVID-19 samples took place in the United States, Italy and Spain. T cells, B-cell-depleted T cells, or PBMCs provided the cDNA or gDNA that served as material.

Per the original data handling: Researchers report that nucleated cell counts were estimated from reference gene primer amplification. This table comes from immunoSEQ multiplex PCR, and its TCRdb copy is limited to in-frame clones, with some not included. D and trimming were read from the DNA, whereas the V and J calls and clone size are those reported in that table. The sample yields some 130,000 clones, around three quarters seen once. The CDR3 covers 13 residues. Looked up from germline, CDR1 is SEHNR and CDR2 is FQNEAQ (reference sequence). Trimming took 11 bases from V and 4 from J, leaving 15 bases between them.

Material for sequencing was peripheral blood. The gene calls are TRBV7-9 and TRBJ1-3; D gene uncertain. The source is a woman aged 80 or over with acute or convalescent COVID-19. The CDR3 loop reads CASRLTLGNTIYF. CDR3 nucleotide sequence: TGTGCCTCCCGACTGACGTTAGGAAACACCATATATTTT.